The TCR beta chain described here comes from a study of control samples from healthy donors and cancer patients. The germline V and J ends were trimmed by 1 base and 6 bases, with 13 bases remaining between them. Germline V lookup: CDR1 SGHVS, CDR2 FQNEAQ. The CDR3 is 15 residues long. Method: immunoSEQ multiplex PCR; TCRdb's copy keeps in-frame clones and lacks some. The table has about 54,000 clones, around 96% seen once. The chain couples TRBV7-8 to TRBJ2-1, with D possibly being TRBD1 (6 bases). The source of this sequence is a woman in her 30s in good health. Sample: blood. The CDR3 region has the DNA TGTGCCAGCAGCTTAGTCTCCAGAGGGGGCAATGAGCAGTTCTTC. The encoded protein is CASSLVSRGGNEQFF.